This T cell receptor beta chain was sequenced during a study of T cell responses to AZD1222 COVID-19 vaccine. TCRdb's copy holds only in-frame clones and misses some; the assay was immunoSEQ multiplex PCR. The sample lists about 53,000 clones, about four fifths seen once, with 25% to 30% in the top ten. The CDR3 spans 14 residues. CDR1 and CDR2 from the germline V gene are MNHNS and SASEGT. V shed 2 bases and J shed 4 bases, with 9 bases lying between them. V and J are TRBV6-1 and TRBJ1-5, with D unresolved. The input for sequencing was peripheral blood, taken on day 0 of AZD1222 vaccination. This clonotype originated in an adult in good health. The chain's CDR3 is CASSEFRGNQPQHF. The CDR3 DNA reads TGTGCCAGCAGTGAATTCCGGGGTAATCAGCCCCAGCATTTT.